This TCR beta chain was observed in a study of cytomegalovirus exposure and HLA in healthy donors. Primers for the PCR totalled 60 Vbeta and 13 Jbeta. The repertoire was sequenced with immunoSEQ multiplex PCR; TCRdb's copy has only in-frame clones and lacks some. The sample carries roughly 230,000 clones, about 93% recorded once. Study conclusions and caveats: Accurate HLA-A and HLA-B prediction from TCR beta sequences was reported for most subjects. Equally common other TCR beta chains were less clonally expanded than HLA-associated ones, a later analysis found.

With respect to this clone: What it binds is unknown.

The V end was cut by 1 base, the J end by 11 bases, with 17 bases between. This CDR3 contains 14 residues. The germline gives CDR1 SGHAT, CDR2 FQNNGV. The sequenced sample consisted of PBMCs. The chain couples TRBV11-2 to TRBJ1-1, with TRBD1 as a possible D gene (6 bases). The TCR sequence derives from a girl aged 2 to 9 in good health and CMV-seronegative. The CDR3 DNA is TGTGCCAGCAGCTTAGCGGGGACATCTTCGGAGGCTTTCTTT. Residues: CASSLAGTSSEAFF.